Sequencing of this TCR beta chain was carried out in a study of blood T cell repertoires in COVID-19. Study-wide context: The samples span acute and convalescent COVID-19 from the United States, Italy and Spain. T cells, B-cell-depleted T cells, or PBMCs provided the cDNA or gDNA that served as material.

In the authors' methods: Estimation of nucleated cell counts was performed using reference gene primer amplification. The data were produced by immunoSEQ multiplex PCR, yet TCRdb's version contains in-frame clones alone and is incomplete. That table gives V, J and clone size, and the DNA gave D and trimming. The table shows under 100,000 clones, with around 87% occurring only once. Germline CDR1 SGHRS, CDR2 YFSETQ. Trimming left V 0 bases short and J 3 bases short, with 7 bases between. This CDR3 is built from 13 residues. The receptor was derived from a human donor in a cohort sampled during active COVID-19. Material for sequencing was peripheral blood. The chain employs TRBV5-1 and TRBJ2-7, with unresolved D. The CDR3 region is CASSLDENYEQYF. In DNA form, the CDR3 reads TGCGCCAGCAGCTTGGATGAGAACTACGAGCAGTACTTC.